The T cell receptor beta chain under discussion was sequenced for a study of early T cells in non-severe SARS-CoV-2 infection (dated by TCRdb to about 2021). Notes on the research overall: Because TCR sequencing was done on bulk RNA from unsorted whole blood, the alpha and beta chains could not be paired.

This clonotype was seen a few times. Its recognized antigen is unknown. Qualities for individual bases were not recorded, and no much larger clone is one base off. V is shortened by 5 bases, J by 7 bases, and the region joining them spans 11 bases. According to the germline V gene, CDR1 reads SGHNT and CDR2 reads YENEEA. The CDR3 numbers 12 residues from cysteine through phenylalanine. The only DNA kept is the CDR3, 36 bases in frame from the first base. The library was made by 5' RACE. Sequencing instrument: NextSeq 500. To correct for sequencing error and PCR bias, the TCR library protocol tagged individual cDNA molecules with unique molecular identifiers. TCR alpha and beta chains were both sequenced, and the abundances of alpha and beta sequences in each sample were closely correlated with each other. The authors' analysis ran thus. Decombinator V4 was used to perform V gene, J gene and CDR3 annotation of TCR sequences. TCRs were defined as expanded if a significant change between any two time points was detected under a Poisson model with p below 0.0001. TCR abundances were normalised to the total number of TCRs sequenced per sample and expressed as counts per million. TRAV1-2 paired with TRAJ12, TRAJ20 or TRAJ33 defined MAIT TCRs, while TRAV10 paired with TRAJ18 defined iNKT TCRs. A search of VDJdb, accessed on 1 November 2021, was run for TCRs annotated to CMV, EBV and SARS-CoV-2, with TCRs annotated for multiple antigens excluded. Through fastp at Q25 and MiXCR, TCRdb rebuilt clones from the public reads, retaining in-frame beta chains. Each CDR3 protein gets just one entry, which takes the most common genes and DNA from the rows behind it. Here the V and J calls rest on TCRdb's processing, not on the authors' analysis. A total of roughly 83,000 distinct CDR3 sequences appear in this sample, more than 9% of them only once. 7% to 9% of the sample goes to the ten largest clones.

The study was a case-control design nested within a healthcare worker cohort in London, UK, with weekly nasopharyngeal swab PCR tests and blood sampling. Healthcare workers were recruited during the week of the UK lockdown, between 23 and 31 March 2020, and followed weekly for up to about 15 weeks. The paper as a whole reports these results and caveats: VDJdb matching was skewed toward anti-spike CD8 responses and likely underestimated virus-specific expansions, missing private and CD4 specificities.

The specimen was whole blood, collected at baseline. The receptor chain draws on TRBV11-3 and TRBJ2-5; perhaps TRBD2 is the D gene, with 5 bases matching. This receptor was identified in an adult who was a healthcare worker with PCR-confirmed SARS-CoV-2 infection or an uninfected control (not recorded which). CDR3 sequence: CASSRTRGTQYF. The sequence in DNA is TGTGCCAGCAGCCGAACCCGGGGGACCCAGTACTTC.